This paragraph reports one T cell receptor beta chain. Its antigen is undetermined. This record comes from a study of response to subunit inactivated influenza vaccine. Whole-study results and caveats: That few new T cells are recruited by each seasonal influenza vaccination was the authors' suggestion.

Germline lookup yields CDR1 LGHDT and CDR2 YNNKEL (reference sequence). Trimming removed 3 bases at V and 4 bases at J, with 12 bases between. CDR3 length: 14 residues. TCRdb reanalysed the RT-PCR reads using MiXCR and keeps one entry per CDR3 protein. This table holds fewer than 400,000 distinct CDR3 sequences, around a fifth found once. The sequencing here drew on PBMCs from blood, taken 21 months after vaccination. The chain has TRBV3-1 and TRBJ1-2, with a possible D match to TRBD1 (6 bases). The clonotype was recovered from a man aged 50 to 69 who received an inactivated influenza vaccine. DNA for the CDR3: TGTGCCAGCAGCCACAGGGGCTCTATCTATGGCTACACCTTC. Amino acid sequence: CASSHRGSIYGYTF.